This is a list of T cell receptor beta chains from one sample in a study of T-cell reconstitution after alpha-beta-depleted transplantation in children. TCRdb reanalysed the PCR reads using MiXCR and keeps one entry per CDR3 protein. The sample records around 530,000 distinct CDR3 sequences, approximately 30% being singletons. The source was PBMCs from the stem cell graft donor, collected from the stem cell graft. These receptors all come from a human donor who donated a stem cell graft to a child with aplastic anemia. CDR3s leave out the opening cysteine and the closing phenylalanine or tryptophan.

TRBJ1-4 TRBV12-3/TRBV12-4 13 ASSLMDRNNEKLF
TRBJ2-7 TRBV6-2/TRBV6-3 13 ASSSQTQGSYEQY
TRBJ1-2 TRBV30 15 AWSRTTGGSGSFGYT
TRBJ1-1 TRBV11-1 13 ASSWGQGFGTEAF
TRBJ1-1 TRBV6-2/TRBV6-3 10 ASTRGFTEAF
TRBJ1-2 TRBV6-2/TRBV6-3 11 ASRTGTDYGYT
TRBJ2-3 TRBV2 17 ASWSGTSGTHLSTDTQY
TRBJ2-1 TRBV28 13 ASSPLAGVYNEQF
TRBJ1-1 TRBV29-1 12 SVVPTGAGAEAF
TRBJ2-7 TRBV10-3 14 AISESQGLSNYEQY
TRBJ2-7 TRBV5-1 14 ASSSTSGRSSYEQY
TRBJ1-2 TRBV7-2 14 ASSLEILWGAYGYT
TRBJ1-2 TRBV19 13 ASSIFGDLVWGYT
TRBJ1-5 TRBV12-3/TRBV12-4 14 ASSLGTGIPYQPQH
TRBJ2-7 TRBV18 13 ASSPPSRGPYEQY
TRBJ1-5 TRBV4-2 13 ASSQDSGEGQPQH
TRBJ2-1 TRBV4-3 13 ATTSGTGGYNEQF
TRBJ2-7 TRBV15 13 ATSAHPRSGEKQY
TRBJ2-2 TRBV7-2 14 ASSQGTSGYTGELF
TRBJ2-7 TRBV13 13 ASSREGASSYEQY
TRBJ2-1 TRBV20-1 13 SARESGRAYNEQF
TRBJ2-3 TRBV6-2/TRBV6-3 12 ASSWSGGRDTQY
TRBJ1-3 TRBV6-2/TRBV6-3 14 ASSTIGQGFGNTIY
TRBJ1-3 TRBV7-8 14 ASSLALAGIGNTIY
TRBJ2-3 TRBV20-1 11 SAAPSVTDTQY
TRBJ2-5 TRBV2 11 ASDRERFETQY
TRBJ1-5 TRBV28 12 ASSSLPSNQPQH
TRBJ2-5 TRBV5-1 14 ASGKTASAYQETQY
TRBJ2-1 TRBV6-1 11 AIRERMGPEQF
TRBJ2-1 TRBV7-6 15 ASSNHPKTGNYNEQF
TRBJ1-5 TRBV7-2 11 ASRGTVNQPQH
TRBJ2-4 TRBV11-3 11 ASSSRENFIQY
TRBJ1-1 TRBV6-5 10 ASSSSINEAF
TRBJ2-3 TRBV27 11 ASRLASADTQY
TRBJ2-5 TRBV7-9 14 ASSKPRRESRETQY
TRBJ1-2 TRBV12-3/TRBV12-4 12 ASSFRGLNYGYT
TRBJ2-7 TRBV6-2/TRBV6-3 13 ASSSHKPGTYEQY
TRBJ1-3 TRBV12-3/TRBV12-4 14 ASSYDPGHSGNTIY
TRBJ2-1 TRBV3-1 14 ASSHDSGITANEQF
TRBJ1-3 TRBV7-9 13 ASSPDRVSGNTIY
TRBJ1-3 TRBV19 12 ASTLGRQGTTIY
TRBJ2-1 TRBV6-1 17 ASLTRAGREVGFDNEQF
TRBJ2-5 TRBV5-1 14 ASSSLSAGGGETQY
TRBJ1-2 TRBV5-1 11 ASSTGVDYGYT
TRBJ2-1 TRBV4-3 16 ASSQVMLGRGSYNEQF
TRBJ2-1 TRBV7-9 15 ASSLAWRESPYNEQF
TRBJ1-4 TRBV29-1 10 SVVGGGEKLF
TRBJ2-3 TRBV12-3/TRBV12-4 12 ASRTGVSTDTQY
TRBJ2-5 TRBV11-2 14 ASSFGQGIRAETQY
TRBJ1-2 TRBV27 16 ASSLVAGDREWIRGYT
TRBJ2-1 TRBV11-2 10 ASSVTRAEQF
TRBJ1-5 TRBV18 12 ASSPRQGLQPQH
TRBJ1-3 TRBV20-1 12 SARGFGSGNTIY
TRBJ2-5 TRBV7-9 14 ASSLDQRRYQETQY
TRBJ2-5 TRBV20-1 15 SAPRRASGRIMETQY
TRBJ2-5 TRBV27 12 ASRVLGPQETQY
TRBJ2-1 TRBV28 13 ASSLKRGSYNEQF
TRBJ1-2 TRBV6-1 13 ASGVAGSTAQGYT
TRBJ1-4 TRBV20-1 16 SAREDRGLVATNEKLF
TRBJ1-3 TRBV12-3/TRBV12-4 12 ASRDTGSGNTIY